These 21 T cell receptor beta chains share one sample of origin, sequenced in a study of monozygotic twins with inflammatory bowel disease. TCRdb re-called the 5' RACE reads; every CDR3 protein appears as one record, without DNA. The table lists around 190,000 distinct CDR3 sequences. Sequenced material: blood. Receptors were obtained from a human donor with ulcerative colitis or Crohn's disease, or a healthy co-twin of an affected twin (not recorded which).

Here the CDR3 reads CASSLQASGGSNEQFF. The V and J genes are TRBV18 and TRBJ2-1; as DNA is missing, the TRBD2 call by TCRdb cannot be tested. CDR1 and CDR2 from the germline V gene are KGHSH and LQKENI. The CDR3 is made up of 16 amino acids.

The chain joins TRBV15 to TRBJ2-2. The germline V gene encodes CDR1 LNHNV and CDR2 YYDKDF (reference sequence). This CDR3 has 13 amino acids. The CDR3 here is CATSMVLTGELFF.

The J gene is TRBJ2-7, the V gene TRBV5-1. The CDR3 consists of 13 residues. Germline loops: CDR1 SGHRS, CDR2 YFSETQ. This CDR3 is CASSSIGFYEQYF.

This chain joins TRBV12-3 or TRBV12-4 and TRBJ1-5; the D gene TCRdb calls, TRBD1, cannot be checked with no DNA. The CDR3 totals 13 residues. The CDR3 loop is CAMSGVGNQPQHF.

The V call is TRBV25-1, the J call TRBJ1-2. CDR1 and CDR2 (germline): MGHDK, SYGVNS. The CDR3 loop spans 12 amino acids. The CDR3 here is CASSENRAGYTF.

This chain connects TRBV5-1 to TRBJ1-4. CDR3 length: 16 amino acids. The V gene's germline CDR1 is SGHRS and CDR2 YFSETQ. The CDR3 region is CASSPGTTSTNEKLFF. Combining the CDR3 with reference TRBV5-1 and TRBJ1-4 gives the whole variable domain KAGVTQTPRYLIKTRGQQVTLSCSPISGHRSVSWYQQTPGQGLQFLFEYFSETQRNKGNFPGRFSGRQFSNSRSEMNVSTLELGDSALYLCASSPGTTSTNEKLFFGSGTQLSVL.

The chain carries TRBV11-2 and TRBJ1-4. CDR1 is SGHAT, CDR2 FQNNGV, per germline. The length of the CDR3 is 16 residues. This CDR3 reads CASSLIGGSTNEKLFF.

The V call is TRBV6-1, the J call TRBJ1-5; TCRdb names TRBD1, which stays unverified in the absence of DNA. The CDR3 totals 14 residues. Germline V gives CDR1 MNHNS, CDR2 SASEGT. CDR3 sequence reads: CASSPGHRDQPQHF.

The V gene is TRBV12-3 or TRBV12-4, the J gene TRBJ2-1. There are 14 residues in the CDR3. The chain's CDR3 is CASSFQSPHNEQFF.

V and J are TRBV3-1 and TRBJ1-2; TCRdb outputs TRBD1, but without DNA this stays unchecked. This CDR3 has 16 amino acids. Looked up from germline, CDR1 is LGHDT and CDR2 is YNNKEL (reference sequence). CDR3 protein: CASSPRGQGIRYGYTF.

The chain employs TRBV5-1 and TRBJ1-6. CDR1 and CDR2 (germline): SGHRS, YFSETQ. This CDR3 is 14 amino acids long. CDR3 region: CASSLAPINSPLHF. The full variable domain, completed using reference TRBV5-1 and TRBJ1-6, is KAGVTQTPRYLIKTRGQQVTLSCSPISGHRSVSWYQQTPGQGLQFLFEYFSETQRNKGNFPGRFSGRQFSNSRSEMNVSTLELGDSALYLCASSLAPINSPLHFGNGTRLTVT.

The chain couples TRBV6-1 to TRBJ1-6. Germline CDR1 reads MNHNS; CDR2 reads SASEGT. This CDR3 is built from 15 residues. The CDR3 sequence is CASTQTPTSYSPLHF.

This chain uses TRBV11-3 with TRBJ1-2. The CDR3 is made up of 15 amino acids. Germline values: CDR1 SGHNT, CDR2 YENEEA. The CDR3 protein is CASSLRSGGGNGYTF.

V and J are TRBV29-1 and TRBJ1-2; the TRBD1 assignment by TCRdb is unverifiable without DNA. This CDR3 is 13 amino acids long. Germline CDR1 SQVTM, CDR2 ANQGSEA. CDR3 loop: CSVGDRGPYGYTF.

The rearrangement uses TRBV7-9 and TRBJ1-5. The CDR3 extends over 12 amino acids. Germline CDR1 reads SEHNR; CDR2 reads FQNEAQ (reference sequence). CDR3: CASTAGNQPQHF.

The V call is TRBV24-1, the J call TRBJ1-5; the TRBD1 assignment by TCRdb is unverifiable without DNA. CDR1 and CDR2 from the germline V gene are KGHDR and SFDVKD. This CDR3 contains 16 residues. The CDR3: CATSPRGVAPNQPQHF.

The chain carries TRBV12-3 or TRBV12-4 and TRBJ1-1; TCRdb names TRBD1, which stays unverified in the absence of DNA. CDR3 size: 15 residues. The CDR3: CASSLARGLHTEAFF.

The chain combines TRBV4-1 with TRBJ1-1; there is no DNA to check the TCRdb D call of TRBD1. From germline, CDR1 is MGHRA and CDR2 YSYEKL. The CDR3 is made up of 15 amino acids. The CDR3 loop reads CASSRSGTGLTEAFF.

V and J are TRBV15 and TRBJ1-3. The CDR3 is 14 residues long. CDR1 is LNHNV and CDR2 is YYDKDF in the germline V gene (reference sequence). Here the CDR3 reads CATSRDSGGNTIYF.

The chain joins TRBV5-1 to TRBJ1-4. The CDR3 totals 15 residues. Germline-derived CDR1 and CDR2 are SGHRS and YFSETQ. The CDR3 is CASSFSGSTNEKLFF.

The chain carries TRBV5-4 and TRBJ2-2; TCRdb designates TRBD1, a call that cannot be tested without DNA. The CDR3 contains 16 residues. The germline CDR1 and CDR2 sequences are SGHNT and YYREEE (reference sequence). CDR3 residues: CASSLGGTGTVGELFF.